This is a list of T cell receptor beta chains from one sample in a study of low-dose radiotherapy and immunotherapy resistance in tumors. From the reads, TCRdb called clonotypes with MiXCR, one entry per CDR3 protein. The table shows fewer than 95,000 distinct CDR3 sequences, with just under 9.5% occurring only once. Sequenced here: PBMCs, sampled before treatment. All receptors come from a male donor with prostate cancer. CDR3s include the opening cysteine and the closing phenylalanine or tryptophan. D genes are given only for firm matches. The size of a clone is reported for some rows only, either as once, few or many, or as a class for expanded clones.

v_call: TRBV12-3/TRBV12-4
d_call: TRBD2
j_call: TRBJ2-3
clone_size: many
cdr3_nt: TGTGCCAGCAGTTTTCGGCTAGCGGGAGGAGGAGATACGCAGTATTTT
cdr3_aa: CASSFRLAGGGDTQYF

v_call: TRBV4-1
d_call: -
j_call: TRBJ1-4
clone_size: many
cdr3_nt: TGCGCCAGCAGCCATCTCCCGGTTTCTACTAATGAAAAACTGTTTTTT
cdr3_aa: CASSHLPVSTNEKLFF

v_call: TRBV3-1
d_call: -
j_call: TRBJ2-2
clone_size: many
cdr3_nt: TGTGCCAGCTGCTTTGGGACCGGGGAGCTGTTTTTT
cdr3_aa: CASCFGTGELFF

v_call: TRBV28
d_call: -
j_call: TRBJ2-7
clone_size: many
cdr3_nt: TGTGCCAGCACCTCCGGGGCGAGGGGCGAGCAGTACTTC
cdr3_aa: CASTSGARGEQYF

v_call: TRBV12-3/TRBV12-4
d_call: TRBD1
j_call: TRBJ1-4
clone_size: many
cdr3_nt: TGTGCCAGCAGTCCAACCGGGACAGTAATTGAAAAACTGTTTTTT
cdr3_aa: CASSPTGTVIEKLFF

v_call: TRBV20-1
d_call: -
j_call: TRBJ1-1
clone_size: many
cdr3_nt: TGCAGTGCTAGAGACTACGGAGGGGCTTTCTTT
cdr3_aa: CSARDYGGAFF

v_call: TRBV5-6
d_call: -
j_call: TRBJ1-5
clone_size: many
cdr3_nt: TGTGCCAGCAGCTTCGGGCTTCATAGCAATCAGCCCCAGCATTTT
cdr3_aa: CASSFGLHSNQPQHF

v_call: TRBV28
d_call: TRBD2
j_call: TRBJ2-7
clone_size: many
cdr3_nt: TGTGCCAGCAGTTTTGACCTAGCGGCCTCCTACGAGCAGTACTTC
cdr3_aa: CASSFDLAASYEQYF

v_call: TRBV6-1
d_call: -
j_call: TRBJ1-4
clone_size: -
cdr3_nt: TGTGCCAGCAGCCCCCCGGCTAATGAAAAACTGTTTTTT
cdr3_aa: CASSPPANEKLFF

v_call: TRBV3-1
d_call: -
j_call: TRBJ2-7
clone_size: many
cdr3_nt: TGTGCCAGCAGCCCGGGTTCTACCTACGAGCAGTACTTC
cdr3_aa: CASSPGSTYEQYF

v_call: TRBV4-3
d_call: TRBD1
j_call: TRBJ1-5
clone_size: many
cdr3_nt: TGCGCCAGCAGCCAGGGACAGGGGCAGCCCCAGCATTTT
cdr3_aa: CASSQGQGQPQHF

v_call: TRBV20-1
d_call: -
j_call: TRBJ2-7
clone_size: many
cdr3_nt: TGCAGTGCAGAGGTCGGATCCTACGAGCAGTACTTC
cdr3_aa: CSAEVGSYEQYF

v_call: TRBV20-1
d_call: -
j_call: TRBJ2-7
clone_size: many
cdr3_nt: TGCAGTGCTAGACCCAGGGTGTTCTACGAGCAGTACTTC
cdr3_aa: CSARPRVFYEQYF

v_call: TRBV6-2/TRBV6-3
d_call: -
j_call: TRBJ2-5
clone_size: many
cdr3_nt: TGTGCCAGCAGTTACTCCGGGACCGAGGGGACCCAGTACTTC
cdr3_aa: CASSYSGTEGTQYF

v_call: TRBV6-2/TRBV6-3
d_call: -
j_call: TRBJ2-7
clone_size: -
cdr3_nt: TGTGCCAGTCGGGACTACGAGCAGTACTTC
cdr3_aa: CASRDYEQYF

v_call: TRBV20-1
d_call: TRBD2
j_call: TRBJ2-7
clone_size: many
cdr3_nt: TGCAGTGCTAGTTTCTCCGGGACTAGCGACCCTACACGCTACGAGCAGTACTTC
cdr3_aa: CSASFSGTSDPTRYEQYF

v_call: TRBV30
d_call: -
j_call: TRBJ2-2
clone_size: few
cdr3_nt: TGTGCCTGGAGTATAGGCAGCAACACCGGGGAGCTGTTTTTT
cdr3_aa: CAWSIGSNTGELFF

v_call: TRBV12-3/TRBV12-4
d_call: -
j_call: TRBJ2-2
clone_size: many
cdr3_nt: TGTGCCAGCAGTTTAGGGCTAGCACAGACCGGGGAGCTGTTTTTT
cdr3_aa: CASSLGLAQTGELFF

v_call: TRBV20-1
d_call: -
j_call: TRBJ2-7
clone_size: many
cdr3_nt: TGCAGTGCTAGAGGCACGGGGTGGGCAATATACGAGCAGTACTTC
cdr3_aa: CSARGTGWAIYEQYF

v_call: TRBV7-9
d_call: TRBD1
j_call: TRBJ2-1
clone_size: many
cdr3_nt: TGTGCCAGCAGCCCAAGGGCCTTCGGGACAGGAGGGAATGAGCAGTTCTTC
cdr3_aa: CASSPRAFGTGGNEQFF

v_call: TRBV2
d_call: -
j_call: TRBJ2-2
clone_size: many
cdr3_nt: TGTGCCAGCAGTGTGCAGGATTCGGGGACCGGGGAGCTGTTTTTT
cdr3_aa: CASSVQDSGTGELFF

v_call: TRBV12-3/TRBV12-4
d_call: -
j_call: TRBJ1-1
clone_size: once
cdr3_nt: TGTGCCAGCAGCAGGGGATATAGCACTGAAGCTTTCTTT
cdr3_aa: CASSRGYSTEAFF

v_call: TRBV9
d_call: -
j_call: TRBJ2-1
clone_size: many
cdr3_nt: TGTGCCAGCAGCCCCCGCGGAGCCTACAATGAGCAGTTCTTC
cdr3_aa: CASSPRGAYNEQFF

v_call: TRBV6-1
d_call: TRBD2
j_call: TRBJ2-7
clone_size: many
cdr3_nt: TGTGCCAGCAGGGGAGGGACCACGGGGGAGCAGTACTTC
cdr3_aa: CASRGGTTGEQYF

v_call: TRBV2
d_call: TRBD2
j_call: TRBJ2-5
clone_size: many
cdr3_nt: TGTGCCAGCACTGGGACTAGCCGAGAAGAGACCCAGTACTTC
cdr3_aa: CASTGTSREETQYF

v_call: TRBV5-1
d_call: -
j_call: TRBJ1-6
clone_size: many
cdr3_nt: TGCGCCAGCAGCTTGCGGCAGGGAGGCTCACCCCTCCACTTT
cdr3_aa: CASSLRQGGSPLHF

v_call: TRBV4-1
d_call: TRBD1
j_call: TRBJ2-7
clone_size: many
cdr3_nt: TGCGCCAGCAGCCCCGGACAGGGGGCGACCTACGAGCAGTACTTC
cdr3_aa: CASSPGQGATYEQYF

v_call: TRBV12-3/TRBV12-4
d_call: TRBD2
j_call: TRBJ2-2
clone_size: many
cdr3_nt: TGTGCCAGCAGAGGGACTAGCGGTAACACCGGGGAGCTGTTTTTT
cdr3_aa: CASRGTSGNTGELFF

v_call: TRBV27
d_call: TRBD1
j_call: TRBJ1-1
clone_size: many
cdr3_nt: TGTGCCAGCAGTCTCTCCTACGGACAGGGGGACACTGAAGCTTTCTTT
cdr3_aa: CASSLSYGQGDTEAFF

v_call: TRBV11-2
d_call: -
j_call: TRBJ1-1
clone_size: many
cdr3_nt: TGTGCCAGCAGCTGGGACCCGGGGACTGAAGCTTTCTTT
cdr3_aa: CASSWDPGTEAFF

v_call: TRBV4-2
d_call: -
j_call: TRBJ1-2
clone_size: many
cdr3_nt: TGTGCCAGCAGCCAAGAAGGGTACTATGGCTACACCTTC
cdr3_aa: CASSQEGYYGYTF

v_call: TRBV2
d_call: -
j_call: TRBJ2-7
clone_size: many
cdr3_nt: TGTGCCAGCAGCCGATCGGAGCAGTACTTC
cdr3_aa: CASSRSEQYF

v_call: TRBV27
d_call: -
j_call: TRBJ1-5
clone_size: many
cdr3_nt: TGTGCCAGCAGTCCCAACCGTTCCACCCGTGGTTCACAGCCCCAGCATTTT
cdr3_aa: CASSPNRSTRGSQPQHF

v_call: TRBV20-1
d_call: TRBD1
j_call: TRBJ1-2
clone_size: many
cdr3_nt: TGCAGTGCTAGCCTACAGGGGCACCCTAACTATGGCTACACCTTC
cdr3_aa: CSASLQGHPNYGYTF

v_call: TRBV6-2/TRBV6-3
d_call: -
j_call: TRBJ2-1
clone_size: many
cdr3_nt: TGTGCCAGCAGTTCGGACAGTTCCGGGACTTTATACAATGAGCAGTTCTTC
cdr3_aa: CASSSDSSGTLYNEQFF

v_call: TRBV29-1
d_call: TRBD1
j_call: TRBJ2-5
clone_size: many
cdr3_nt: TGCAGCGCCCGGGACAGCCAAGAGACCCAGTACTTC
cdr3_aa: CSARDSQETQYF

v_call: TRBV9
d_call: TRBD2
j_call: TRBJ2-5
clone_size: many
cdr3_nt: TGTGCCAGCAGCGTCGGGGGGGTGACAGAGACCCAGTACTTC
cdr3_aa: CASSVGGVTETQYF

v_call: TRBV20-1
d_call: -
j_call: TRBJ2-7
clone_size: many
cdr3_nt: TGCAGTGCTAAACAGGGACCCTACGAGCAGTACTTC
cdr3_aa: CSAKQGPYEQYF

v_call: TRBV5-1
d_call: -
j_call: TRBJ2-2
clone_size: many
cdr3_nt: TGCGCCAGCAGCGGGGGACAGAACACCGGGGAGCTGTTTTTT
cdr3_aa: CASSGGQNTGELFF

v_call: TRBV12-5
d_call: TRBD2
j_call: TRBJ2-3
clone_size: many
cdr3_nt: TGTGCTAGTGCCCGGGGGGGAGTGAAGAATGCAGATACGCAGTATTTT
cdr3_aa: CASARGGVKNADTQYF